This TCR beta chain derives from a study of blood T cells in healthy people across ages. Using a J-beta primer mix together with a sample-barcoded 5' primer, a second PCR was run for about 6 to 12 cycles. A template-switch adaptor that had 12 random nucleotides put a tag on each cDNA molecule. TCRdb passed the 5' RACE reads through MiXCR, listing each CDR3 protein once. This repertoire shows around 1,900,000 distinct CDR3 sequences, around 40% found once; its top ten account for about 21%. Study-wide results and limits: Researchers deemed the diversity estimates from one million T cells underestimates.

Regarding this clonotype: Its cognate antigen is unknown.

The source of this sequence is a human donor in good health. The sequenced sample was blood.

CDR3 coding DNA: TGCAGCGTGACAGCCAGACTCACGGGAGGCTACACCTTC. This codes for CSVTARLTGGYTF. V is TRBV29-1 and J is TRBJ1-2; a possible D gene is TRBD1 (5 bases). Germline V gene sequence: CDR1 SQVTM, CDR2 ANQGSEA. V lost 6 bases and J 8 bases, leaving 19 bases between the germline ends. There are 13 residues in the CDR3.